The T cell receptor beta chain under discussion was sequenced for a study of T cell responses to AZD1222 COVID-19 vaccine. Trimming stripped 6 bases from V and 3 bases from J, with 14 bases between. Germline CDR1 and CDR2: LNHDA and SQIVND (reference sequence). CDR3 size: 15 residues. Study observations and caveats: Donors skewed white British and female; clonal diversity was possibly underestimated. Seropositive AZD1222 recipients at baseline numbered only five or six. Once two AZD1222 doses were given, Spike-specific TCR breadth and depth went up.

On this clone: No antigen is known for it.

The data were produced by immunoSEQ multiplex PCR, yet TCRdb's version contains in-frame clones alone and is incomplete. The table lists 85,000 to 90,000 clones, 80% to 90% of them singletons. This sequence was found in an adult in good health. Sequenced here: peripheral blood, sampled on day 0 of MenACWY control vaccination. This rearrangement joins TRBV19 to TRBJ1-4; D possibly corresponds to TRBD1 (6 bases). The CDR3 region is CASRSTQGSNEKLFF. CDR3 in DNA: TGTGCCAGTAGATCTACACAGGGCTCTAATGAAAAACTGTTTTTT.